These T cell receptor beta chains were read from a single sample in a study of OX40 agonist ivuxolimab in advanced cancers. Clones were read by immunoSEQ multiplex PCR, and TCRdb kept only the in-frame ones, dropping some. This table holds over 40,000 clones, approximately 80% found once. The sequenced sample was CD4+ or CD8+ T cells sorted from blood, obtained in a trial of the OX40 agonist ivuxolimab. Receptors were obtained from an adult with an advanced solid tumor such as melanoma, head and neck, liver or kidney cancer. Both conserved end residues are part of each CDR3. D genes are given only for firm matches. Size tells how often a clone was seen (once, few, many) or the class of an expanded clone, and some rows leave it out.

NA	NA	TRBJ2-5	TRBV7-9	CASAKGRQETQYF	TGTGCCAGTGCAAAAGGGAGGCAAGAGACCCAGTACTTC
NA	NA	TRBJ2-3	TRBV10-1	CASSDRSTDTQYF	TGCGCCAGCAGTGACCGCAGCACGGATACGCAGTATTTT
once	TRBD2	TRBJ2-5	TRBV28	CASKRGLAVQETQYF	TGTGCCAGCAAACGGGGACTAGCGGTCCAAGAGACCCAGTACTTC
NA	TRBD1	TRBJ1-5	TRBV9	CASSVFQGGQPQHF	TGTGCCAGCAGCGTATTTCAGGGGGGTCAGCCCCAGCATTTT
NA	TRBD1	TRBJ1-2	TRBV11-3	CASSPRRGGQGVDGYTF	TGTGCCAGCAGCCCCCGTAGGGGGGGACAGGGAGTAGATGGCTACACCTTC
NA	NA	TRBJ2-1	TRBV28	CASSLYEQFF	TGTGCCAGCAGTTTATATGAGCAGTTCTTC
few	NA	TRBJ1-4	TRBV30	CAWSPGIFGEKLFF	TGTGCCTGGAGTCCCGGGATTTTCGGCGAAAAACTGTTTTTT
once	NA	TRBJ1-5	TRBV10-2	CASSDLRLFGTVQPQHF	TGCGCCAGCAGTGATCTTCGGCTTTTCGGGACGGTCCAGCCCCAGCATTTT
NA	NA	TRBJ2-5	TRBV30	CAWRQAGRQETQYF	TGTGCCTGGAGGCAGGCGGGGAGGCAAGAGACCCAGTACTTC
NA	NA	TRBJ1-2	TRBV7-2	CASSSYIDYGYTF	TGTGCCAGCAGCTCGTACATAGACTATGGCTACACCTTC
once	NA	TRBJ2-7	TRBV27	CASSLRARGNEQYF	TGTGCCAGCAGTCTCCGGGCTAGGGGTAACGAGCAGTACTTC
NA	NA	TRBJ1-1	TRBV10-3	CAISERGDEAFF	TGTGCCATCAGTGAAAGGGGGGATGAAGCTTTCTTT
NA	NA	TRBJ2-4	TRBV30	CAWRGGLAKNIQYF	TGTGCCTGGAGAGGGGGATTAGCCAAAAACATTCAGTACTTC
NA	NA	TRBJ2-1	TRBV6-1	CASSFYNNEQFF	TGTGCCAGCAGCTTCTATAACAATGAGCAGTTCTTC
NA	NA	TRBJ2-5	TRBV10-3	CAIRDYGETQYF	TGTGCCATCAGGGATTACGGAGAGACCCAGTACTTC
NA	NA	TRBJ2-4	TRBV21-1	CASSIATSGRGYF	TGTGCCAGCAGCATAGCGACTAGCGGGAGAGGTTACTTC
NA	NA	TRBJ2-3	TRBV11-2	CASSPLGLREDTQYF	TGTGCCAGCAGTCCCTTGGGGCTGAGAGAAGATACGCAGTATTTT
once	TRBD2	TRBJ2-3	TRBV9	CASSVAAGGGTDTQYF	TGTGCCAGCAGCGTAGCAGCGGGAGGGGGCACAGATACGCAGTATTTT
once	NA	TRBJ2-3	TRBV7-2	CASSPYTDTQYF	TGTGCCAGCAGCCCATACACAGATACGCAGTATTTT
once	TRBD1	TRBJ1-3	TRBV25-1	CASSIDRERNTIYF	TGTGCCAGCAGCATCGACAGGGAGAGAAACACCATATATTTT
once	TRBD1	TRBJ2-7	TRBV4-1	CASSQAPGTGNYEQYF	TGCGCCAGCAGCCAAGCCCCCGGGACAGGGAACTACGAGCAGTACTTC
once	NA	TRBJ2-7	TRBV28	CASSSTGPYEQYF	TGTGCCAGCAGCTCGACAGGCCCCTACGAGCAGTACTTC
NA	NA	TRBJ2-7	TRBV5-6	CASSSPVEQYF	TGTGCCAGCAGCTCCCCCGTCGAGCAGTACTTC
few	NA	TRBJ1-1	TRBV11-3	CASSLRGVGQSAFF	TGTGCCAGCAGCTTAAGGGGCGTGGGCCAGAGCGCTTTCTTT
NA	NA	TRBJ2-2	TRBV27	CASSEEYTGELFF	TGTGCCAGCAGTGAAGAGTACACCGGGGAGCTGTTTTTT
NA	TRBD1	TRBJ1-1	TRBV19	CASSERQGNTEAFF	TGTGCCAGTAGTGAGAGACAGGGGAACACTGAAGCTTTCTTT
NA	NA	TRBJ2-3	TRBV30	CAWTGATDTQYF	TGTGCCTGGACTGGGGCAACAGATACGCAGTATTTT
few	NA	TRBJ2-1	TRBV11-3	CASSLGPASEEQFF	TGTGCCAGCAGCTTAGGTCCCGCTAGCGAAGAGCAGTTCTTC
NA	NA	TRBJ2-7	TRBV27	CASSPTPETPPYEQYF	TGTGCCAGCAGCCCCACCCCAGAGACCCCTCCCTACGAGCAGTACTTC
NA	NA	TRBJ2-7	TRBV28	CSASNRYEQYF	TGTTCCGCCTCCAATCGATACGAGCAGTACTTC
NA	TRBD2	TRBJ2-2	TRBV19	CASRLTSGRAAGELFF	TGTGCCAGTAGACTGACTAGCGGGAGGGCCGCCGGGGAGCTGTTTTTT
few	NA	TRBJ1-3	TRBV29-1	CSVEEDRNTIYF	TGCAGCGTTGAAGAGGACAGAAACACCATATATTTT
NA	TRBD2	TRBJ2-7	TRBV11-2	CASCLAGVYEQYF	TGTGCCAGCTGTTTGGCGGGAGTGTACGAGCAGTACTTC
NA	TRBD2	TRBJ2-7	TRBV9	CASSVAPSGYEQYF	TGTGCCAGCAGCGTAGCACCTAGCGGCTACGAGCAGTACTTC
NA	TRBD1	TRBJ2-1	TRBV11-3	CASSPGTGGFDEQFF	TGTGCCAGCAGCCCCGGGACAGGGGGCTTCGATGAGCAGTTCTTC